This T cell receptor (beta chain) was sequenced for a study of post-analysis software for immune sequencing data. V shed 4 bases and J shed 3 bases, with 10 bases lying between them. Germline V gene lookup returns CDR1 SQVTM and CDR2 ANQGSEA. CDR3 length: 13 amino acids. Study conclusions and caveats: Relative to controls, patients had about 5 TRBV segments at higher frequency, with TRBV5-6, TRBV5-1 and TRBV20-1 among these. Compared against controls, patients with multiple sclerosis displayed significantly lower normalized Chao1 diversity. Same-batch preparations were strongly co-clustered by F measure.

TCR beta cDNA libraries had unique molecular identifiers. A population of about 0.9 to 10 million T cells gave rise to about half a million cDNA molecules. TCRdb fed the PCR reads into MiXCR, producing one record per CDR3 protein. This sample has approximately 630,000 distinct CDR3 sequences; 55% to 70% occur once, and the top ten carry about 11%. Comment on this clonotype: The antigen is unknown.

Sequenced input: blood. The chain recombines TRBV29-1 with TRBJ1-5; D gene ambiguous. This TCR was sampled from a girl aged 2 to 9 with multiple sclerosis. CDR3 DNA sequence: TGCAGCGTTGGAGAAGGGATCAATCAGCCCCAGCATTTT. As protein: CSVGEGINQPQHF. Based on the CDR3 plus reference TRBV29-1 and TRBJ1-5, the full variable domain is SAVISQKPSRDICQRGTSLTIQCQVDSQVTMMFWYRQQPGQSLTLIATANQGSEATYESGFVIDKFPISRPNLTFSTLTVSNMSPEDSSIYLCSVGEGINQPQHFGDGTRLSIL.